These 29 T cell receptor beta chains were all obtained from the same sample, sequenced in a study of T cell repertoires in cytomegalovirus infection. TCRdb used MiXCR to reprocess the reads, holding one entry per CDR3 protein. This table holds hundreds of thousands of distinct CDR3 sequences, about 9.2% found once. The sample taken for sequencing was PBMCs. The receptors were sampled from a human donor in good health (CMV status not recorded). Some clones in this sample may be carry-over from other donors' samples.

With respect to this clonotype: This clone may be a read error of a much larger clone one base away. CDR3: CVSTNRGNEQFF. The CDR3, as DNA: TGCGTCAGCACCAACAGGGGTAATGAGCAGTTCTTC. The chain joins TRBV5-1 to TRBJ2-1, with TRBD1 matching 7 bases. Germline V gives CDR1 SGHRS, CDR2 YFSETQ. This CDR3 has 12 residues.

This clonotype was detected ten times or more. The chain has TRBV7-9 and TRBJ2-7, with 9 bases identical to TRBD1. Per germline, CDR1 SEHNR and CDR2 FQNEAQ (reference sequence). The CDR3 has 16 residues. After removal of 4 bases from V and 7 bases from J, the junction contained 14 bases not matched to a gene. The chain's CDR3 is CASSSARGQGPREQYF. In DNA form, the CDR3 reads TGTGCCAGCAGCTCCGCCAGAGGACAGGGGCCCCGGGAGCAGTACTTC.

This clonotype was seen only a few times. The gene calls are TRBV28 and TRBJ2-7; no firm D call. V lost 2 bases, J lost 6 bases, and 11 bases lay in between. The CDR3 spans 13 residues. The germline CDR1 and CDR2 sequences are MDHEN and SYDVKM. The CDR3, as DNA: TGTGCCAGCAGTTTAAAGGGCCGCGGCGAGCAGTACTTC. Protein: CASSLKGRGEQYF.

This clonotype was counted ten times or more. The chain uses TRBV18 and TRBJ2-3; D not certain. V dropped 4 bases and J dropped 8 bases, with 22 bases sitting between them. The germline gives CDR1 KGHSH, CDR2 LQKENI. CDR3 length equals 16 residues. Here the CDR3 DNA reads TGTGCCAGCTCACGGGGTCAGCAAGTTCAAGGAGTTACGCAGTATTTT. Residues: CASSRGQQVQGVTQYF.

This clonotype was recorded at least ten times. The chain uses TRBV20-1 and TRBJ2-6, with D uncertain. The CDR3 has 16 amino acids. The V end was cut by 5 bases, the J end by 0 bases, with 14 bases between. Germline CDR1 is DFQATT and CDR2 is SNEGSKA (reference sequence). CDR3 DNA sequence: TGCAGTGCTGCGACACCCCGGAGCTCTGGGGCCAACGTCCTGACTTTC. Its protein product is CSAATPRSSGANVLTF.

This clonotype was found many times. The chain recombines TRBV29-1 with TRBJ2-5; D possibly uses TRBD1 or TRBD2 (5 bases each). V was shortened by 7 bases and J by 3 bases, with 15 bases between the two germline ends. The CDR3 contains 13 residues. In germline, CDR1 is SQVTM, CDR2 ANQGSEA. The CDR3 is CSADRGVEETQYF. The DNA of the CDR3 is TGCAGCGCGGATCGAGGGGTCGAAGAGACCCAGTACTTC.

The sample holds many counts of this clonotype. This chain joins TRBV7-8 and TRBJ2-5, with unresolved D. Trimming shortened V by 2 bases and J by 4 bases, and 8 bases separated the two germline ends. Germline CDR1 is SGHVS and CDR2 is FQNEAQ. The CDR3 totals 13 residues. The CDR3 DNA sequence: TGTGCCAGCAGCTTATCCCACGTAGAGACCCAGTACTTC. This codes for CASSLSHVETQYF.

This clonotype was counted at least ten times. CDR3 amino acids: CASSPRILRGADTQYF. The CDR3 DNA sequence: TGTGCCAGCAGTCCCCGTATTTTGCGGGGGGCTGATACGCAGTATTTT. V gene TRBV27 combines with J gene TRBJ2-3; TRBD2 agrees at 8 bases. Germline values: CDR1 MNHEY, CDR2 SMNVEV (reference sequence). The CDR3 spans 16 residues. The junction had 13 bases not matched to a gene; V was cut back by 5 bases and J by 6 bases.

This clonotype was seen many times. This rearrangement joins TRBV2 to TRBJ2-7; either TRBD1 or TRBD2 may fit D (7 bases each). CDR3 length equals 14 residues. Germline assignment: CDR1 SNHLY and CDR2 FYNNEI. V lost 5 bases to trimming and J lost 4 bases, with 15 bases between them. CDR3 DNA sequence: TGTGCCAGCAGTCCCGGTCAGGGGGGGTACGAGCAGTACTTC. Its translation: CASSPGQGGYEQYF. Full variable domain (rest looked up from reference TRBV2 and TRBJ2-7): EPEVTQTPSHQVTQMGQEVILRCVPISNHLYFYWYRQILGQKVEFLVSFYNNEISEKSEIFDDQFSVERPDGSNFTLKIRSTKLEDSAMYFCASSPGQGGYEQYFGPGTRLTVT.

This clonotype was counted at least ten times. The chain has TRBV4-3 and TRBJ2-1; 8 positions match TRBD2. The CDR3 sequence is 15 residues long. CDR1 and CDR2 (germline): LGHNA, YSLEER. V lost 5 bases to trimming and J lost 5 bases; unmatched junction nucleotides: 8. CDR3 DNA: TGCGCCAGCAGCACCCGGGGGACTAGAGACAATGAGCAGTTCTTC. Translating it yields CASSTRGTRDNEQFF.

The chain uses TRBV27 and TRBJ1-1, with TRBD1 identical over 12 bases. CDR3 length equals 16 residues. Germline CDR1 is MNHEY and CDR2 is SMNVEV (reference sequence). Trimming took 5 bases from V and 1 from J; bases not matched to a gene: 5. CDR3 region: CASSVGTGGWNTEAFF. The CDR3 DNA reads as TGTGCCAGCAGTGTCGGGACAGGGGGCTGGAACACTGAAGCTTTCTTT.

This clonotype was seen ten or more times. The CDR3 sequence is CSVERLAGGRETQYF. The CDR3 DNA follows: TGCAGCGTTGAGAGGCTAGCGGGGGGACGGGAGACCCAGTACTTC. V is TRBV29-1 and J is TRBJ2-5, with 11 bases aligning to TRBD2. The CDR3 runs to 15 residues. V lost 3 bases, J lost 5 bases, and 8 bases stayed unmatched. Germline values: CDR1 SQVTM, CDR2 ANQGSEA.

This clonotype was seen many times. The rearrangement joins TRBV11-2 to TRBJ2-3; D unresolved. CDR1 and CDR2 from the germline V gene are SGHAT and FQNNGV. The V end was cut by 2 bases, the J end by 5 bases, with 8 bases between. This CDR3 is built from 13 residues. Here the CDR3 reads CASSLTRKDTQYF. CDR3 nucleotides: TGTGCCAGCAGCTTAACGAGAAAAGATACGCAGTATTTT.

In this sample, this clonotype turned up many times. The chain has TRBV18 and TRBJ2-7; TRBD2 matches 7 bases. The J segment lost 0 bases and the V segment lost 6 bases, leaving 11 bases of the junction unmatched. Looked up from germline, CDR1 is KGHSH and CDR2 is LQKENI. This CDR3 has 16 residues. The CDR3 reads CASSPGGYGLSYEQYF. For the CDR3, the DNA is TGTGCCAGCTCGCCGGGAGGCTACGGGCTCTCCTACGAGCAGTACTTC.

CDR3 region: CSADHDRANYGYTF. CDR3 in DNA: TGCAGTGCGGACCACGACAGGGCTAACTATGGCTACACCTTC. V gene TRBV20-1 combines with J gene TRBJ1-2, with TRBD1 matching over 7 bases. The CDR3 spans 14 residues. The germline CDR1 and CDR2 sequences are DFQATT and SNEGSKA (reference sequence). The V segment lost 6 bases and the J segment 0 bases; nucleotides outside the gene matches: 7.

This clonotype was recorded many times. The V gene is TRBV7-9, the J gene TRBJ2-5; the D gene could be TRBD1 or TRBD2 (5 bases each). Germline CDR1 reads SEHNR; CDR2 reads FQNEAQ (reference sequence). The CDR3 runs 15 residues. Trimming left V 5 bases short and J 2 bases short, with 15 bases between. The CDR3 nucleotides are TGTGCCAGCAGCCCTTCGGGACGCCATCAAGAGACCCAGTACTTC. Its translation: CASSPSGRHQETQYF.

The chain joins TRBV29-1 to TRBJ1-2, with D hard to call. The CDR3 sequence is 10 residues long. Trimming pared 4 bases from V and 8 bases from J, leaving 8 bases between. Per germline, CDR1 SQVTM and CDR2 ANQGSEA. The CDR3 reads CSVGTPGYTF. The CDR3 DNA follows: TGCAGCGTTGGTACCCCAGGCTACACCTTC.

This clonotype was detected ten times or more. The gene calls are TRBV6-1 and TRBJ2-5, with D possibly being TRBD2 (6 bases). Germline-derived CDR1 and CDR2 are MNHNS and SASEGT. The CDR3 totals 16 residues. Trimming removed 2 bases at V and 4 bases at J, with 17 bases between. CDR3 bases: TGTGCCAGCAGTGAATTGAGGGTGGGAGGCCGAGAGACCCAGTACTTC. Encoded protein: CASSELRVGGRETQYF.

In its sample, this clonotype was seen many times. The rearrangement links TRBV6-2 or TRBV6-3 to TRBJ2-7; 7 bases are a match to TRBD1. CDR3 length: 13 residues. V was clipped by 6 bases and J by 2 bases; unmatched bases: 4. Germline CDR1 and CDR2: MNHEY and SVGEGT. The CDR3 spells CASRGTATYEQYV. The CDR3 DNA reads TGTGCCAGCAGAGGGACAGCTACCTACGAGCAGTACGTC.

This clonotype showed up many times. The rearrangement uses TRBV20-1 and TRBJ2-7; maybe TRBD2 (6 bases). The CDR3 is 10 amino acids. CDR1 is DFQATT, CDR2 SNEGSKA, per germline (reference sequence). The CDR3 DNA reads TGCACCCCGTCGGAGGGAGAGCAGTACGTC. As protein: CTPSEGEQYV.

This chain connects TRBV5-4 to TRBJ1-1; 8 nucleotides match TRBD1. Losses at the gene ends were 2 bases for V and 6 bases for J; bases not matched to a gene: 6. The germline V gene has CDR1 SGHNT and CDR2 YYREEE (reference sequence). The CDR3 covers 14 residues. CDR3 sequence: CASSLAGGAPEAFF. The CDR3 bases are TGTGCCAGCAGCTTAGCAGGGGGCGCGCCTGAAGCTTTCTTT.

The V and J genes are TRBV20-1 and TRBJ1-1; possible D gene TRBD1, 5 bases. CDR1 and CDR2 (germline): DFQATT, SNEGSKA (reference sequence). Trimming removed 3 bases from V and 8 bases from J, with 16 bases in between. The CDR3 covers 13 residues. The CDR3 is CSAREGHRPEAFF. The CDR3 DNA sequence: TGCAGTGCTAGGGAAGGACACCGACCCGAAGCTTTCTTT.

This clonotype came up many times. An end of the junction does not agree with germline; a read error may underlie this. The rearrangement links TRBV7-7 to TRBJ2-2, with 8 bases fitting TRBD1. The CDR3 sequence is 16 residues long. Germline V lookup: CDR1 SSHAT, CDR2 FNYEAQ (reference sequence). DNA of the CDR3: TGTGCTAGCAGCTCCCAGACAGGGGCAGCCACCGGGGAGCTGTTTTTT. Its protein product is CASSSQTGAATGELFF.

This clonotype has a count of ten or more. The V gene is TRBV9, the J gene TRBJ1-5; TRBD1 might be the D (5 bases). Trimming removed 0 bases at V and 5 bases at J, with 12 bases between. The CDR3 extends over 15 amino acids. The V gene's germline CDR1 is SGDLS and CDR2 YYNGEE. In DNA, the CDR3 is TGTGCCAGCAGCGTAGGTATAGGGGAATATCAGCCCCAGCATTTT. It codes for CASSVGIGEYQPQHF.

The chain combines TRBV18 with TRBJ2-7, with D perhaps matching TRBD1 (6 bases). The germline gives CDR1 KGHSH, CDR2 LQKENI. This CDR3 is 15 amino acids long. Trimming pared 5 bases from V and 0 bases from J, leaving 14 bases between. Here the CDR3 reads CASSSPQGSSYEQYF. The CDR3 nucleotides are TGTGCCAGCTCATCCCCACAGGGAAGCTCCTACGAGCAGTACTTC.

The sample holds a few counts of this clonotype. This chain connects TRBV25-1 to TRBJ2-2, with D tentatively TRBD2 (6 bases). Germline CDR1 and CDR2: MGHDK and SYGVNS. V was cut by 6 bases and J by 5 bases, with 13 bases left in between. The CDR3 runs to 14 residues. CDR3 sequence: CASRSQAGTGELFF. The CDR3 DNA follows: TGTGCCAGCAGGAGTCAGGCGGGGACCGGGGAGCTGTTTTTT.

This clonotype appeared many times. The chain is built from TRBV5-6 and TRBJ2-7; D remains unclear. The V and J ends lost 2 bases and 3 bases respectively, with 12 bases between them. The CDR3 has 14 residues. Germline CDR1 SGHDT, CDR2 YYEEEE. Written as DNA, the CDR3 is TGTGCCAGCAGCTTCGGCCTAGTAGGCTACGAGCAGTACGTC. Its protein is CASSFGLVGYEQYV.

The V and J genes are TRBV29-1 and TRBJ1-2; 8 bases match TRBD1. Trimming took 8 bases from V and 6 from J; bases not matched to a gene: 11. The CDR3 spans 13 residues. Germline assignment: CDR1 SQVTM and CDR2 ANQGSEA. The CDR3 sequence is CSYGAQGANGYTF. CDR3 coding DNA: TGCAGCTATGGGGCGCAGGGGGCCAATGGCTACACCTTC.

This clonotype was detected only once. This sequence joins TRBV6-1 and TRBJ2-1, with 7 positions matching TRBD1. There are 12 residues in the CDR3. V dropped 6 bases and J dropped 11; count of bases not matched to a gene: 7. Germline loops: CDR1 MNHNS, CDR2 SASEGT. The CDR3 DNA is TGTGCCAGCAGCTTGGGACAGAATAAGCAGTTCTTC. It codes for CASSLGQNKQFF.